The 25 T cell receptor beta chains given below trace back to one sample, sequenced in a study of blood T cell repertoires in COVID-19 (dated by TCRdb to the early 2020s). Library generation was performed with the immunoSEQ multiplex PCR assay. This immuneACCESS table, as held by TCRdb, lists in-frame sequences with V and J called but not all clones. Of the missing ones, under half trace to an unresolved V gene in checked studies; the others have no known cause. The sample profile shows under 45,000 clones; over 75% of them were found once. 8.5% to 10% of the sample is in the top ten clones. Material: peripheral blood. Receptors originate from a human donor in a cohort sampled during active COVID-19.

The V call is TRBV28, the J call TRBJ1-1; perhaps TRBD1 as D (6 bases). The germline gives CDR1 MDHEN, CDR2 SYDVKM. CDR3 length: 13 residues. Trimming took off 8 bases at V and 6 bases at J, with 16 bases between the two ends. CDR3 sequence reads: CASAMGALPEAFF. DNA of the CDR3: TGTGCCAGCGCCATGGGGGCGTTACCTGAAGCTTTCTTT. The complete variable domain, with remaining parts taken from reference TRBV28 and TRBJ1-1, reads DVKVTQSSRYLVKRTGEKVFLECVQDMDHENMFWYRQDPGLGLRLIYFSYDVKMKEKGDIPEGYSVSREKKERFSLILESASTNQTSMYLCASAMGALPEAFFGQGTRLTVV.

V gene TRBV6-6 combines with J gene TRBJ1-2; tentatively, D is TRBD1 (6 bases). Germline values: CDR1 MNHNY, CDR2 SVGAGI (reference sequence). The CDR3 covers 15 residues. V was clipped by 4 bases and J by 6 bases, with 18 bases between them. CDR3 sequence (DNA): TGTGCCAGCAGTTCACCACAGGGATCCCGCGATGGCTACACCTTC. This encodes CASSSPQGSRDGYTF.

This clone was counted only a few times. V and J are TRBV4-3 and TRBJ1-1, with D hard to call. The CDR3 totals 13 residues. Germline CDR1 and CDR2: LGHNA and YSLEER. V lost 3 bases, J lost 0 bases, and 5 bases lay in between. The CDR3 DNA reads TGCGCCAGCAGCCAGGGCATGAACACTGAAGCTTTCTTT. As protein: CASSQGMNTEAFF.

The rearrangement uses TRBV5-1 and TRBJ1-6; 8 bases align to TRBD1. This CDR3 contains 15 residues. Germline V gives CDR1 SGHRS, CDR2 YFSETQ. V lost 0 bases, J lost 10 bases, and 6 bases stayed unmatched. CDR3 nucleotide sequence: TGCGCCAGCAGCTTGGCCGGTCAGGGGGCCTCACCCCTCCACTTT. Protein product: CASSLAGQGASPLHF.

The chain links TRBV19 to TRBJ2-1; 8 bases match TRBD2. The CDR3 consists of 14 residues. The trim removed 5 bases at V and 8 bases at J, leaving 8 bases unmatched. Germline CDR1 LNHDA, CDR2 SQIVND (reference sequence). Here the CDR3 reads CASSRAGVSYEQFF. Written as DNA, the CDR3 is TGTGCCAGTAGTCGAGCGGGAGTTAGCTATGAGCAGTTCTTC.

The rearrangement links TRBV14 to TRBJ1-1; TRBD1 might be the D (6 bases). Germline values: CDR1 SGHDN, CDR2 FVKESK. Deletions cut 0 bases from V and 13 bases from J, with 15 bases between. The length of the CDR3 is 13 residues. The CDR3 DNA reads TGTGCCAGCAGCCAAGATCTGGACAGTTTGGGTTTCTTT. Its translation is CASSQDLDSLGFF.

The chain is built from TRBV28 and TRBJ1-6; 7 bases line up with TRBD1. After removal of 5 bases from V and 17 bases from J, the junction contained 9 bases not matched to a gene. Germline V gene sequence: CDR1 MDHEN, CDR2 SYDVKM. The CDR3 totals 12 residues. CDR3 amino acids: CASSLHQGVVHF. The CDR3 DNA is TGTGCCAGCAGTCTGCACCAGGGGGTTGTCCACTTT.

This chain joins TRBV15 and TRBJ1-6, with D possibly being TRBD1 (6 bases). Trimming removed 11 bases from V and 7 bases from J, with 12 bases in between. This CDR3 comprises 12 residues. Per the germline V gene, CDR1 is LNHNV and CDR2 is YYDKDF (reference sequence). The CDR3 here is CASQGRNSPLHF. The DNA for the CDR3 is TGTGCCTCACAGGGTAGGAATTCACCCCTCCACTTT.

The chain couples TRBV24-1 to TRBJ2-3, with 11 bases identical to TRBD1. The CDR3 sequence is 17 residues long. The germline V gene encodes CDR1 KGHDR and CDR2 SFDVKD. V lost 0 bases and J lost 7; bases outside the gene matches: 8. CDR3 residues: CATSDLHGTGGRHTQYF. The DNA of the CDR3 is TGTGCCACCAGTGATTTGCACGGGACAGGGGGTCGGCATACGCAGTATTTT.

The genes are TRBV5-1 and TRBJ2-1; 7 bases map to TRBD2. CDR1 and CDR2 (germline): SGHRS, YFSETQ. V lost 2 bases to trimming and J lost 6 bases; unmatched junction nucleotides: 11. This CDR3 contains 16 residues. The CDR3 DNA sequence: TGCGCCAGCAGCTTTTTACCCAGCGGGACTCCCAATGAGCAGTTCTTC. It yields the protein CASSFLPSGTPNEQFF.

The chain has TRBV7-3 and TRBJ2-3; 9 positions agree with TRBD2. With 3 bases clipped from V and 6 bases from J, the junction kept 7 bases outside the gene matches. There are 15 residues in the CDR3. Per the germline V gene, CDR1 is SGHTA and CDR2 is FQGTGA. Written as DNA, the CDR3 is TGTGCCAGCAGCTTTGGCGGGGGGGCAGGTGATACGCAGTATTTT. It translates to CASSFGGGAGDTQYF.

The chain recombines TRBV7-8 with TRBJ2-1, with 9 bases lining up with TRBD2. CDR3 size: 14 residues. CDR1 and CDR2 from the germline V gene are SGHVS and FQNEAQ. V shed 5 bases and J 7 bases; nucleotides not matched to a gene: 6. The CDR3 is CASSAKREVNEQFF. CDR3 DNA: TGTGCCAGCAGCGCGAAGCGGGAGGTAAATGAGCAGTTCTTC. Filled out from reference TRBV7-8 and TRBJ2-1, the complete variable domain reads GAGVSQSPRYKVAKRGQDVALRCDPISGHVSLFWYQQALGQGPEFLTYFQNEAQLDKSGLPSDRFFAERPEGSVSTLKIQRTQQEDSAVYLCASSAKREVNEQFFGPGTRLTVL.

The V call is TRBV5-4, the J call TRBJ2-1, with TRBD1 identical over 8 bases. Germline lookup yields CDR1 SGHNT and CDR2 YYREEE (reference sequence). V was clipped by 4 bases and J by 1 base; unmatched bases: 7. This CDR3 has 16 residues. In nucleotides, the CDR3 is TGTGCCAGCAGCGACGCAGGGGGCAGGTCCTACAATGAGCAGTTCTTC. Its protein is CASSDAGGRSYNEQFF.

The chain carries TRBV29-1 and TRBJ2-5; 9 bases match TRBD2. The V segment lost 4 bases and the J segment 4 bases; nucleotides outside the gene matches: 10. CDR1 is SQVTM and CDR2 is ANQGSEA in the germline V gene. The CDR3 extends over 15 amino acids. DNA of the CDR3: TGCAGCGTTGCTTCAGCGGGAGGCCGGGGAGAGACCCAGTACTTC. It translates to CSVASAGGRGETQYF.

CDR3: CASSLAWAAGNTIYF. The CDR3 DNA sequence: TGTGCCAGCAGCTTAGCGTGGGCAGCAGGAAACACCATATATTTT. The chain employs TRBV7-9 and TRBJ1-3; D is unresolved. This CDR3 is 15 amino acids long. Germline CDR1 is SEHNR and CDR2 is FQNEAQ (reference sequence). V gave up 0 bases and J gave up 4 bases, with 10 bases separating them.

The chain combines TRBV4-1 with TRBJ2-5; 9 bases match TRBD1. V shed 3 bases, J shed 2 bases, and the junction held 7 bases outside the gene matches. CDR1 MGHRA and CDR2 YSYEKL come from the germline V gene. This CDR3 has 16 residues. CDR3 protein: CASSHSAGTGQETQYF. The CDR3 DNA is TGCGCCAGCAGCCATTCCGCCGGGACAGGGCAAGAGACCCAGTACTTC.

The gene calls are TRBV6-5 and TRBJ2-7; D is possibly TRBD2 (5 bases). The germline V and J ends were trimmed by 6 bases and 2 bases, with 14 bases remaining between them. CDR3 length: 14 residues. Germline-derived CDR1 and CDR2 are MNHEY and SVGAGI. CDR3 nucleotides: TGTGCCAGCAGCGCTGAGGGTCCAACCTACGAGCAGTACTTC. This sequence encodes CASSAEGPTYEQYF.

The V call is TRBV6-6, the J call TRBJ1-1; D uncertain. Germline CDR1 is MNHNY and CDR2 is SVGAGI (reference sequence). Trimming took off 6 bases at V and 2 bases at J, with 4 bases between the two ends. The CDR3 length is 11 residues. The CDR3 DNA reads as TGTGCCAGCAGAATAAACACTGAAGCTTTCTTT. This sequence encodes CASRINTEAFF.

The rearrangement uses TRBV28 and TRBJ2-5; 13 bases line up with TRBD2. The CDR3 has 16 residues. Looked up from germline, CDR1 is MDHEN and CDR2 is SYDVKM. Trimming removed 5 bases from V and 1 base from J; junction bases left unmatched: 4. CDR3 DNA sequence: TGTGCCAGCAGTCCTCGGACTAGCGGGAGCCAAGAGACCCAGTACTTC. As protein: CASSPRTSGSQETQYF. Looking up the rest from reference TRBV28 and TRBJ2-5 gives the full variable domain: DVKVTQSSRYLVKRTGEKVFLECVQDMDHENMFWYRQDPGLGLRLIYFSYDVKMKEKGDIPEGYSVSREKKERFSLILESASTNQTSMYLCASSPRTSGSQETQYFGPGTRLLVL.

The CDR3 protein is CSAMGGEASGRAHNEQFF. CDR3 in DNA: TGCAGCGCGATGGGGGGCGAGGCTAGCGGGAGGGCCCACAATGAGCAGTTCTTC. V gene TRBV29-1 combines with J gene TRBJ2-1, with TRBD2 matching over 12 bases. The trim removed 7 bases at V and 5 bases at J, leaving 18 bases unmatched. CDR1 is SQVTM and CDR2 is ANQGSEA in the germline V gene. This CDR3 is 18 amino acids long.

V gene TRBV5-1 combines with J gene TRBJ2-7, with D maybe TRBD2 (5 bases). In germline, CDR1 is SGHRS, CDR2 YFSETQ. This CDR3 spans 13 amino acids. Between the trimmed V and J ends, which lost 4 bases and 2 bases, there was a span of 10 bases. The DNA of the CDR3 is TGCGCCAGCAGCGGAGGAGATACCTACGAGCAGTACTTC. The encoded protein is CASSGGDTYEQYF.

This clone appeared a single time. The J gene is TRBJ2-7, the V gene TRBV28, with D possibly TRBD2 on 7 matching bases. The CDR3 totals 16 residues. Between the trimmed V and J ends, which lost 2 bases and 4 bases, there was a span of 18 bases. The germline gives CDR1 MDHEN, CDR2 SYDVKM. CDR3 loop: CASSLGTWGGTYEQYF. CDR3 DNA sequence: TGTGCCAGCAGTTTAGGAACGTGGGGAGGGACATACGAGCAGTACTTC.

This clone was seen just once. The chain employs TRBV15 and TRBJ2-7, with 7 bases aligning to TRBD1. V shed 1 base, J shed 0 bases, and the junction held 3 bases outside the gene matches. Germline loops: CDR1 LNHNV, CDR2 YYDKDF (reference sequence). The CDR3 runs to 15 residues. As DNA, the CDR3 is TGTGCCACCAGCAGAGGAGGGGACAGCTCCTACGAGCAGTACTTC. It translates to CATSRGGDSSYEQYF.

This clone was recorded only once. CDR3 sequence: CASSPQKRKTGMAEAFF. CDR3 nucleotide sequence: TGTGCCAGCTCACCGCAAAAGAGGAAGACAGGGATGGCTGAAGCTTTCTTT. The chain links TRBV18 to TRBJ1-1, with 7 bases fitting TRBD1. After removal of 3 bases from V and 6 bases from J, the junction contained 16 bases not matched to a gene. CDR3 size: 17 residues. Looked up from germline, CDR1 is KGHSH and CDR2 is LQKENI.

This rearrangement joins TRBV4-2 to TRBJ1-2, with a weak D call TRBD1 (6 bases). Germline V gene data show CDR1 as LGHNA and CDR2 as YNFKEQ. The V and J ends lost 1 base and 7 bases respectively, with 19 bases between them. The CDR3 extends over 16 amino acids. DNA of the CDR3: TGTGCCAGCAGCCAAGGGGGTACAGGGACGTGGGGTGGCTACACCTTC. As protein: CASSQGGTGTWGGYTF.